This T cell receptor (beta chain) was identified during a study of cytomegalovirus exposure and HLA in healthy donors. With 60 Vbeta and 13 Jbeta primers, the PCR was carried out. This table comes from immunoSEQ multiplex PCR, and its TCRdb copy is limited to in-frame clones, with some not included. This sample has around 200,000 clones, with roughly 83% found just once. Notes on the study in general: Investigators reported 150 to 200 TCR beta chains as tied to cytomegalovirus. Generally TCR sequences proved uncommon, though certain public TCRs appeared in numerous donors.

Worth noting for this clone: Its specificity is not known.

The CDR3 totals 15 residues. In germline, CDR1 is LNHDA, CDR2 SQIVND (reference sequence). Trimming cost V 5 bases and J 5 bases; bases outside gene matches: 8. Specimen: PBMCs. The V gene is TRBV19, the J gene TRBJ2-7; TRBD1 matches at 11 bases. The sequence was collected from a girl aged 10-17 years in good health and CMV-seronegative. The CDR3 DNA sequence: TGTGCCAGTAGTTTCGGACAGGGGGCTCCCAACGAGCAGTACTTC. Protein: CASSFGQGAPNEQYF.